This TCR beta chain was sequenced during a study of T cells after yellow fever vaccination. The wider study: Low-cell-number fractions were prepared with SMART-Seq v4 Ultra Low Input.

Points from the study as a whole: Reappearance after the booster was observed for most primary-vaccination clones (roughly 97% CD4, about 91% CD8). One caveat is that FACS-sorted repertoires could contain abundant clonotypes contaminating from the bulk population.

In its sample, this clonotype was seen many times. Its antigen is unknown. Between the trimmed V and J ends, which lost 3 bases and 2 bases, there was a span of 27 bases. The CDR3 has 20 amino acids. Germline CDR1 reads SGHVS; CDR2 reads FNYEAQ. Via MiXCR, TCRdb re-called the 5' RACE reads, giving one row per CDR3 protein. The repertoire has some 240,000 distinct CDR3 sequences, 3.6% of them found once; the top ten carry 15% to 20%. The chain is built from TRBV7-6 and TRBJ2-3; possibly TRBD2 for D (6 bases). The source of this sequence is a man aged 18-30 years who received the YFV17D yellow fever vaccine. The sequencing here drew on PBMCs, taken 15 days after the yellow fever booster vaccination. The CDR3 DNA reads as TGTGCCAGCAGCTTTTCTCCGGGACTCCAAAGAGAGACCCCCACAGATACGCAGTATTTT. Amino acid sequence: CASSFSPGLQRETPTDTQYF.